The 24 T cell receptor beta chains reported below all come from one sample, sequenced in a study of early T cells in non-severe SARS-CoV-2 infection. MiXCR, run by TCRdb on the 5' RACE reads, gives a single entry per CDR3 protein. In the table there are around 40,000 distinct CDR3 sequences, over 5% of which are singletons. Sequenced: whole blood. The receptor source for this set is an adult who was a healthcare worker with PCR-confirmed SARS-CoV-2 infection or an uninfected control (not recorded which).

This clonotype was observed many times. This chain links TRBV7-2 with TRBJ2-1; D is perhaps TRBD2 (6 bases). Germline V lookup: CDR1 SGHTA, CDR2 FQGNSA. The CDR3 spans 14 residues. V lost 4 bases and J 6 bases, leaving 13 bases between the germline ends. CDR3 amino acids: CASSSSGLRNEQFF. CDR3 nucleotides: TGTGCCAGCAGCTCGTCGGGACTCCGCAATGAGCAGTTCTTC.

The CDR3: CASSQVTRAGAFF. The CDR3 nucleotides are TGCGCCAGCAGCCAAGTAACCAGGGCGGGGGCTTTCTTT. The V gene is TRBV4-1, the J gene TRBJ1-1; possibly TRBD1 for D (5 bases). This CDR3 is built from 13 residues. Trimming stripped 1 base from V and 11 bases from J, with 14 bases between. Germline values: CDR1 MGHRA, CDR2 YSYEKL.

This clonotype showed up just a few times. This chain uses TRBV20-1 with TRBJ2-7, with 10 nucleotides matching TRBD1. Per germline, CDR1 DFQATT and CDR2 SNEGSKA (reference sequence). The V segment lost 6 bases and the J segment 2 bases; nucleotides outside the gene matches: 7. CDR3 length: 14 residues. CDR3 loop: CSAHRDRGTYEQYF. The CDR3 DNA reads TGCAGTGCGCACCGGGACAGGGGAACCTACGAGCAGTACTTC.

The sample holds a few counts of this clonotype. This chain connects TRBV5-6 to TRBJ2-7; tentatively, D is TRBD1 (6 bases). This CDR3 region has 15 residues. Trimming stripped 0 bases from V and 5 bases from J, with 15 bases between. CDR1 SGHDT and CDR2 YYEEEE come from the germline V gene. CDR3 sequence (DNA): TGTGCCAGCAGCTTGGTAAATACAGGGACCCACGAGCAGTACTTC. Its protein product is CASSLVNTGTHEQYF.

A few counts support this clonotype. CDR3 region: CASSPFKGGTEQYF. CDR3 nucleotide sequence: TGTGCCAGCTCACCATTCAAGGGTGGGACCGAGCAGTACTTC. The gene calls are TRBV18 and TRBJ2-7; D could derive from TRBD1 or TRBD2 (5 bases each). With 2 bases removed from V and 6 bases from J, the gap between germline ends came to 14 bases. This CDR3 has 14 amino acids. CDR1 and CDR2 (germline): KGHSH, LQKENI.

This clonotype has a count of ten or more. The rearrangement links TRBV4-1 to TRBJ2-7; 7 nucleotides line up with TRBD2. V dropped 4 bases and J dropped 5; count of bases not matched to a gene: 5. This CDR3 has 13 residues. Looked up from germline, CDR1 is MGHRA and CDR2 is YSYEKL. CDR3 coding DNA: TGCGCCAGCAGCCCCTGGGGAGGGGACGAGCAGTACTTC. Translating gives CASSPWGGDEQYF.

This clonotype was observed a few times. The V call is TRBV9, the J call TRBJ2-3; the D gene could be TRBD1 or TRBD2 (5 bases each). This CDR3 is 16 amino acids long. Germline-derived CDR1 and CDR2 are SGDLS and YYNGEE. V was clipped by 0 bases and J by 3 bases, with 14 bases between them. The CDR3 region has the DNA TGTGCCAGCAGCGTAGACGGGGCCCCGGCAACAGATACGCAGTATTTT. Translating gives CASSVDGAPATDTQYF.

This clonotype came up a few times. This chain links TRBV6-4 with TRBJ2-1, with 7 bases fitting TRBD2. Germline loops: CDR1 MRHNA, CDR2 SNTAGT. With V trimmed by 3 bases and J by 9 bases, 8 bases remained unmatched. CDR3 length: 14 amino acids. The CDR3 nucleotides read TGTGCCAGCAGTGAGAGCGGGAATTTGGGTGAGCAGTTCTTC. Protein: CASSESGNLGEQFF.

This clonotype was detected a few times. This sequence joins TRBV4-1 and TRBJ2-7; D uncertain. Germline V lookup: CDR1 MGHRA, CDR2 YSYEKL. The CDR3 consists of 13 residues. V was trimmed by 1 base and J by 5 bases, leaving 9 bases between them. The CDR3 loop is CASSQGSSDEQYF. The CDR3 coding sequence is TGCGCCAGCAGCCAAGGGTCCTCGGACGAGCAGTACTTC.

This clonotype was counted many times. This rearrangement joins TRBV19 to TRBJ1-5; 7 positions match TRBD1. The CDR3 contains 13 residues. The ends lost 7 bases at V and 2 bases at J; junction bases unmatched: 2. Germline V gene lookup returns CDR1 LNHDA and CDR2 SQIVND (reference sequence). CDR3 in amino acids: CASTGTGNQPQHF. The CDR3 bases are TGTGCCAGTACCGGGACAGGCAATCAGCCCCAGCATTTT. Full variable domain (remainder filled in from reference TRBV19 and TRBJ1-5): DGGITQSPKYLFRKEGQNVTLSCEQNLNHDAMYWYRQDPGQGLRLIYYSQIVNDFQKGDIAEGYSVSREKKESFPLTVTSAQKNPTAFYLCASTGTGNQPQHFGDGTRLSIL.

This clonotype was recorded at least ten times. This chain links TRBV28 with TRBJ2-7, with D unresolved. The CDR3 has 15 amino acids. Germline V gives CDR1 MDHEN, CDR2 SYDVKM. The V gene lost 4 bases and the J gene lost 0 bases, with 13 bases spanning the gap. CDR3 region: CASSSAGLSSYEQYF. CDR3 DNA sequence: TGTGCCAGCAGTTCGGCCGGATTAAGCTCCTACGAGCAGTACTTC. Filled out from reference TRBV28 and TRBJ2-7, the complete variable domain reads DVKVTQSSRYLVKRTGEKVFLECVQDMDHENMFWYRQDPGLGLRLIYFSYDVKMKEKGDIPEGYSVSREKKERFSLILESASTNQTSMYLCASSSAGLSSYEQYFGPGTRLTVT.

This clonotype was counted between two and nine times. J is TRBJ2-7 and V is TRBV7-9; TRBD1 is a possible D gene (5 bases). Between the trimmed V and J ends, which lost 0 bases and 3 bases, there was a span of 6 bases. There are 13 residues in the CDR3. The V gene's germline CDR1 is SEHNR and CDR2 FQNEAQ (reference sequence). DNA for the CDR3: TGTGCCAGCAGCTTAGCAGGGGTCTACGAGCAGTACTTC. It encodes CASSLAGVYEQYF. The full variable domain, its missing parts supplied by reference TRBV7-9 and TRBJ2-7, is DTGVSQNPRHKITKRGQNVTFRCDPISEHNRLYWYRQTLGQGPEFLTYFQNEAQLEKSRLLSDRFSAERPKGSFSTLEIQRTEQGDSAMYLCASSLAGVYEQYFGPGTRLTVT.

This clonotype was counted ten times or more. The chain employs TRBV13 and TRBJ2-5, with 10 positions matching TRBD2. In germline, CDR1 is PRHDT, CDR2 FYEKMQ (reference sequence). CDR3 length: 16 residues. Unmatched junction bases numbered 8, after V lost 6 bases and J lost 1 base. Here the CDR3 DNA reads TGTGCCAGCAGTAAAAGCGGGAGGGTTGTCCAAGAGACCCAGTACTTC. Encoded protein: CASSKSGRVVQETQYF.

This clonotype showed up many times. The chain employs TRBV20-1 and TRBJ2-3, with D perhaps TRBD1 or TRBD2 (5 bases each). Germline V CDR1 and CDR2: DFQATT, SNEGSKA (reference sequence). Trimming cost V 5 bases and J 4 bases, with 13 bases left between them. This CDR3 has 13 residues. This CDR3 reads CSAGGSYPDTQYF. CDR3 in DNA: TGCAGTGCTGGGGGATCATACCCAGATACGCAGTATTTT.

This clonotype was detected many times. One end of the junction varies from germline; a read error may be responsible. The chain uses TRBV7-6 and TRBJ2-5; 9 bases are a match to TRBD2. Germline assignment: CDR1 SGHVS and CDR2 FNYEAQ. The CDR3 is 15 amino acids. CDR3 DNA: TGTGCCAGCACCTTAGCGGGAGAGTGGGGGGAGACCCAGTACTTC. Its protein product is CASTLAGEWGETQYF.

This clonotype was seen only a few times. The CDR3 sequence is CASSQRDIIYEQYF. The CDR3, as DNA: TGCGCCAGCAGCCAACGGGACATCATCTACGAGCAGTACTTC. This chain links TRBV4-1 with TRBJ2-7, with a possible D match to TRBD1 (6 bases). V lost 2 bases, J lost 3 bases, and 11 bases lay in between. This CDR3 comprises 14 residues. Germline values: CDR1 MGHRA, CDR2 YSYEKL.

This clonotype has at least ten counts. V usage is TRBV20-1 and J usage is TRBJ2-7; 11 bases match TRBD2. The germline V gene encodes CDR1 DFQATT and CDR2 SNEGSKA (reference sequence). J was trimmed by 6 bases and V by 5 bases; bases with no gene match: 9. The CDR3 is 14 residues long. The CDR3 DNA sequence: TGCAGTGCTCTCATCTCTAGCGGGAGGCGCGAGCAGTACTTC. Translation gives CSALISSGRREQYF.

In its sample, this clonotype was seen many times. This chain connects TRBV4-1 to TRBJ2-1; D is possibly TRBD2 (7 bases). The CDR3 is 17 residues long. Germline assignment: CDR1 MGHRA and CDR2 YSYEKL. V dropped 1 base and J dropped 4 bases, with 17 bases sitting between them. The CDR3 DNA is TGCGCCAGCAGCCAAGCCCTTCCTAGGGGGGGATACAATGAGCAGTTCTTC. Translation: CASSQALPRGGYNEQFF.

This rearrangement joins TRBV19 to TRBJ1-5; 7 bases agree with TRBD1. There are 18 residues in the CDR3. Trimming at V came to 6 bases and at J to 6 bases, leaving 20 bases not matched to a gene. The germline V gene has CDR1 LNHDA and CDR2 SQIVND (reference sequence). The CDR3 coding sequence is TGTGCCAGTAGAACCGGGACAGTCCCTCCTTCATGGGGTCAGCCCCAGCATTTT. It translates to CASRTGTVPPSWGQPQHF.

This clonotype was detected ten times or more. CDR3 DNA: TGTGCCAGCAGCTCCGGGCTAGCGGGCTATTATGGCTACACCTTC. Translating it yields CASSSGLAGYYGYTF. The chain uses TRBV7-9 and TRBJ1-2, with D hard to call. The CDR3 length is 15 residues. Deletions cut 4 bases from V and 5 bases from J, with 17 bases between. Germline lookup yields CDR1 SEHNR and CDR2 FQNEAQ (reference sequence).

V usage is TRBV20-1 and J usage is TRBJ2-1; 10 bases match TRBD2. Germline CDR1 reads DFQATT; CDR2 reads SNEGSKA (reference sequence). V was pared by 4 bases and J by 3 bases, with 9 bases of the junction left unmatched. The CDR3 runs to 16 residues. CDR3 coding DNA: TGCAGTGCTAAGAATCTAGCGGGGGTTCTCTACAATGAGCAGTTCTTC. This gives the protein CSAKNLAGVLYNEQFF.

V gene TRBV9 combines with J gene TRBJ2-1, with 8 bases lining up with TRBD2. V shed 4 bases and J 4 bases; nucleotides not matched to a gene: 7. Germline values: CDR1 SGDLS, CDR2 YYNGEE. The CDR3 runs to 15 residues. The CDR3 DNA sequence: TGTGCCAGCAGCTCTACTAGCGGACCTTACAATGAGCAGTTCTTC. It specifies CASSSTSGPYNEQFF.

The chain recombines TRBV28 with TRBJ1-5; D is unclear. Trimming took 2 bases from V and 7 from J, leaving 12 bases between them. The CDR3 has 14 amino acids. Germline V gene lookup returns CDR1 MDHEN and CDR2 SYDVKM. This CDR3 is CASSLPLVGQPQHF. The CDR3 nucleotides are TGTGCCAGCAGTTTACCGCTAGTTGGGCAGCCCCAGCATTTT.

This clonotype has a count of ten or more. Written as DNA, the CDR3 is TGTGCCAGCAGTGCGCAGACACACTACAATGAGCAGTTCTTC. It translates to CASSAQTHYNEQFF. The V call is TRBV12-3 or TRBV12-4, the J call TRBJ2-1; D unclear. The V gene lost 5 bases and the J gene lost 3 bases, with 11 bases spanning the gap. The CDR3 has 14 residues.